The 3 T cell receptor beta chains listed next were all sequenced from one sample in a study of CD8 T cells in Susac syndrome. Random hexamers were used to reverse transcribe an amount of roughly 0.5 to 1 ug RNA. MiXCR, applied by TCRdb to the immunoSEQ multiplex PCR reads, yields one record per CDR3 protein. Here the sample spans approximately 120,000 distinct CDR3 sequences, less than 97% being singletons. The sample taken for sequencing was CD4+ T cells from PBMCs. The receptors come from a human donor in good health.

The rearrangement joins TRBV28 to TRBJ2-7, with 10 bases lining up with TRBD1. J gave up 3 bases and V 10 bases, and 3 bases lay outside the gene matches. Per the germline V gene, CDR1 is MDHEN and CDR2 is SYDVKM. CDR3 length equals 12 residues. The CDR3 nucleotides are TGTGCCACTGGACAGGGGGGCTACGAGCAGTACTTC. It codes for CATGQGGYEQYF.

The chain is built from TRBV12-3 or TRBV12-4 and TRBJ1-5, with D possibly being TRBD1 (5 bases). The CDR3 has 15 amino acids. Trimming pared 2 bases from V and 5 bases from J, leaving 13 bases between. In nucleotides, the CDR3 is TGTGCCAGCAGTTTATTGGGGACGGCAGATCAGCCCCAGCATTTT. The encoded protein is CASSLLGTADQPQHF.

The chain combines TRBV5-1 with TRBJ2-5; possibly TRBD1 or TRBD2 for D (5 bases each). The CDR3 is 13 amino acids. Germline lookup yields CDR1 SGHRS and CDR2 YFSETQ. V lost 2 bases and J lost 5, with 10 bases in between. For the CDR3, the DNA is TGCGCCAGCAGCTTCGGGACGGGCGAGACCCAGTACTTC. It is translated as CASSFGTGETQYF.